These T cell receptor beta chains were read from a single sample in a study of Ad26.COV2.S vaccination and SARS-CoV-2 variants. The repertoire was sequenced with immunoSEQ multiplex PCR; TCRdb's copy has only in-frame clones and lacks some. The data hold some 640,000 clones, with around 92% observed a single time. The sequencing used peripheral blood, collected in a trial of Ad26.COV2.S vaccine versus placebo. The receptors originated from a person between 18 and 65 years old who received the Ad26.COV2.S COVID-19 vaccine or a placebo. The CDR3 runs from the conserved cysteine through the conserved F or W.

j_call v_call cdr3_aa
TRBJ2-1 TRBV30 CAWDSYNEQFF
TRBJ1-2 TRBV3-1/TRBV3-2 CASSQEALEGLDGYTF
TRBJ2-7 TRBV4-3 CASSTGQASLREQYF
TRBJ1-5 TRBV2 CASSGLRGNQPQHF
TRBJ2-4 TRBV27 CASSPGTGGTKNIQYF
TRBJ1-3 TRBV5-8 CASSFWQGFGNTIYF
TRBJ2-3 TRBV4-2 CASGSGTGETDTQYF
TRBJ1-1 TRBV6-5 CASTTVLNTEAFF
TRBJ1-6 TRBV30 CAWRAVYNSPLHF
TRBJ1-5 TRBV6-5 CASRRQGNQPQHF
TRBJ1-1 TRBV5-1 CASSLGLLGTEAFF
TRBJ2-6 TRBV18 CASSPLGQGGRPSGANVLTF
TRBJ2-7 TRBV4-2 CASSRDGTATYEQYF
TRBJ1-4 TRBV19 CASKGGGEKLFF
TRBJ1-1 TRBV30 CAWIPHPLGTEAFF
TRBJ1-3 TRBV6-1 CASSEARTSRRNTIYF
TRBJ1-1 TRBV30 CARGKGRTEAFF
TRBJ2-7 TRBV27 CASSLFRGGEQYF
TRBJ2-2 TRBV27 CASSGLAGGPHTGELFF
TRBJ1-1 TRBV11-2 CASLPWVQGGNTEAFF
TRBJ2-3 TRBV27 CASSKRTSGAVDTQYF
TRBJ2-1 TRBV6-5 CASGDRGANNEQFF
TRBJ2-7 TRBV7-2 CASSLSERGGYEQYF
TRBJ1-2 TRBV7-9 CASSPPGAPEGYTF
TRBJ1-1 TRBV3-1/TRBV3-2 CASTTYEGRSEAFF
TRBJ1-3 TRBV7-3 CASSLSGFGNTIYF
TRBJ2-7 TRBV6-6 CASSYSVGQGAEQYF
TRBJ2-3 TRBV5-1 CASSLSGRPSTDTQYF
TRBJ2-1 TRBV27 CASRLAAQPGGYEQFF